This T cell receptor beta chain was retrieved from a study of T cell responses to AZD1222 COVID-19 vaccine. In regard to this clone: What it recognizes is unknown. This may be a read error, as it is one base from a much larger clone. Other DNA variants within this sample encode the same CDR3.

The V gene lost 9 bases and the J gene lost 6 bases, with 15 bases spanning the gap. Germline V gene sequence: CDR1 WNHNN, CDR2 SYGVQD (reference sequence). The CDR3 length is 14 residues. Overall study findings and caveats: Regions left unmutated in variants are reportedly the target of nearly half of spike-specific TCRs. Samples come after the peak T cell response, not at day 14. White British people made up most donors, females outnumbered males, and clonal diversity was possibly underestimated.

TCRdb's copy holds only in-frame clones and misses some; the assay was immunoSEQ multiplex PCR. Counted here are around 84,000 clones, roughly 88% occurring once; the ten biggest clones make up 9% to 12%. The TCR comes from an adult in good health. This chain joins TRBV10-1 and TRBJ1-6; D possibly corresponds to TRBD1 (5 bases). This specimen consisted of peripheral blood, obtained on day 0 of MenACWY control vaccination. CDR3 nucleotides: TGCGCCAGTGGGGGGGTTATCGCTAATTCACCCCTCCACTTT. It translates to CASGGVIANSPLHF.